This is a list of T cell receptor beta chains from one sample in a study of T cell responses to AZD1222 COVID-19 vaccine. The protocol was immunoSEQ multiplex PCR, while the TCRdb copy is restricted to in-frame clones and leaves out a portion. The sample has tens of thousands of clones; around nine tenths are singletons. The sequencing here drew on peripheral blood, taken on day 0 of AZD1222 vaccination. The receptors were sampled from an adult in good health. CDR3s include the opening cysteine and the closing phenylalanine or tryptophan. The D gene is left open where the match is weak. A clone size is listed for some rows: how often the clone was seen (once, few, many), or a class if it is expanded.

V,D,length,J,size,DNA,CDR3
TRBV5-1,-,14,TRBJ2-1,-,TGCGCCAGCAGCCGGCCCGACCTACACAATGAGCAGTTCTTC,CASSRPDLHNEQFF
TRBV2,-,14,TRBJ1-3,once,TGTGCCAGCAGTGACAACAGTTTCTTAAACACCATATATTTT,CASSDNSFLNTIYF
TRBV19,-,15,TRBJ1-6,-,TGTGCCAGTAGTGCGGACGGGAGAGATAATTCACCCCTCCACTTT,CASSADGRDNSPLHF
TRBV5-1,-,14,TRBJ1-2,-,TGCGCCAGCAGCCCGACAGCGCGATCCCGTGGCTACACCTTC,CASSPTARSRGYTF
TRBV7-2,TRBD2,17,TRBJ2-7,few,TGTGCCAGCAGCCCCCGGACTAGCGGGGGGGCGGTGTACGAGCAGTACTTC,CASSPRTSGGAVYEQYF
TRBV6-5,-,14,TRBJ2-7,-,TGTGCCAGCAGTTACTCTACCGTTACCTACGAGCAGTACTTC,CASSYSTVTYEQYF
TRBV20-1,TRBD2,17,TRBJ2-7,-,TGCAGTGCTAGTGGAGGGACTAGCCAACACAGATCCTACGAGCAGTACTTC,CSASGGTSQHRSYEQYF
TRBV25-1,TRBD2,14,TRBJ2-5,-,TGTGCCAGCAGTCCCGGGGGGAGTCAAGAGACCCAGTACTTC,CASSPGGSQETQYF
TRBV4-1,TRBD1,15,TRBJ1-5,-,TGCGCCAGCAGCCAAGACGGACAGGGCAATCAGCCCCAGCATTTT,CASSQDGQGNQPQHF
TRBV5-1,-,15,TRBJ2-5,once,TGCGCCAGCAGCTTGGGTGGTAGCCCTTCGGAGACCCAGTACTTC,CASSLGGSPSETQYF
TRBV20-1,-,11,TRBJ1-1,-,TGCAGTGCTAGAGGCAACAGTGAAGCTTTCTTT,CSARGNSEAFF
TRBV7-2,TRBD1,16,TRBJ2-7,-,TGTGCCAGCAGCCCCACGGCGGTTAGGGGGCGATACGAGCAGTACTTC,CASSPTAVRGRYEQYF
TRBV27,TRBD1,13,TRBJ1-1,-,TGTGCCAGCAGAGAGACAGGGAGGGGGAAAGCTTTCTTT,CASRETGRGKAFF
TRBV6-5,-,12,TRBJ1-5,-,TGTGCCAGCAGTCAACCACTGTTGGCCCAGCATTTT,CASSQPLLAQHF
TRBV7-2,-,17,TRBJ2-4,-,TGTGCCAGCAGCTTAGGGCAGACCGTTGGAGCCAAAAACATTCAGTACTTC,CASSLGQTVGAKNIQYF
TRBV9,TRBD1,14,TRBJ1-3,-,TGTGCCAGCAGCGGGGGACAGGGAGGAAACACCATATATTTT,CASSGGQGGNTIYF
TRBV19,TRBD1,14,TRBJ1-6,-,TGTGCCAGTAGTCTCGGACAGGGTAATTCACCCCTCCACTTT,CASSLGQGNSPLHF
TRBV10-2,-,15,TRBJ1-2,-,TGCGCCAGCAGTGAGGGAGGCAGTCCTAACTATGGCTACACCTTC,CASSEGGSPNYGYTF
TRBV6-2/TRBV6-3,-,12,TRBJ2-2,-,TGTGCCAGCAGTCTCGGTGTCGGGGAGCTGTTTTTT,CASSLGVGELFF
TRBV7-9,TRBD1,14,TRBJ1-5,medium-sized,TGTGCCAGCAGTGACAGGGGTAGCAATCAGCCCCAGCATTTT,CASSDRGSNQPQHF
TRBV7-2,-,16,TRBJ2-3,-,TGTGCCAGCAGCTTAACCGGGATGCTGGGCACAGATACGCAGTATTTT,CASSLTGMLGTDTQYF
TRBV5-1,-,15,TRBJ2-5,-,TGCGCCAGCAGCTTGCAACAGGTCTTCCAAGAGACCCAGTACTTC,CASSLQQVFQETQYF
TRBV7-8,-,13,TRBJ2-1,-,TGTGCCAGCAGCAAACAGGGCTACAATGAGCAGTTCTTC,CASSKQGYNEQFF
TRBV7-6,-,13,TRBJ1-1,once,TGTGCCAGCAGCTTATACACAAACACTGAAGCTTTCTTT,CASSLYTNTEAFF
TRBV30,TRBD1,15,TRBJ1-6,-,TGTGCCTGGTCAGTTTTCGGACAGGGGAATTCACCCCTCCACTTT,CAWSVFGQGNSPLHF
TRBV27,TRBD2,16,TRBJ2-1,few,TGTGCCAGCAGTCGTGTGAGCGGGATACAAATCAATGAGCAGTTCTTC,CASSRVSGIQINEQFF
TRBV9,-,13,TRBJ1-1,-,TGTGCCAGCAGCGGCCAGGGGTTCACTGAAGCTTTCTTT,CASSGQGFTEAFF
TRBV5-4,TRBD2,15,TRBJ2-5,-,TGTGCCAGCAGCTTGGTCGTAGCGGGGTCGGAGACCCAGTACTTC,CASSLVVAGSETQYF
TRBV19,-,15,TRBJ2-1,once,TGTGCCAGTAGTTCCTGGGGACGGGGTGCGAATGAGCAGTTCTTC,CASSSWGRGANEQFF
TRBV7-6,TRBD1,16,TRBJ1-3,-,TGTGCCAGCAGCCCCTGGATGACAGGGTCTGGAAACACCATATATTTT,CASSPWMTGSGNTIYF
TRBV19,-,16,TRBJ2-1,-,TGTGCCAGTAGTCTTTCCAGTTCCCGCTCCTACAATGAGCAGTTCTTC,CASSLSSSRSYNEQFF
TRBV13,-,14,TRBJ2-3,-,TGTGCCAGCAGCTTTCGTTCGGGCACAGATACGCAGTATTTT,CASSFRSGTDTQYF
TRBV11-3,TRBD2,15,TRBJ2-1,-,TGTGCCAGCAGTCCCGGACTAGCGGGGGTCAATGAGCAGTTCTTC,CASSPGLAGVNEQFF
TRBV7-9,-,12,TRBJ2-3,-,TGTGCCAGCGGGGATAAGACAGATACGCAGTATTTT,CASGDKTDTQYF
TRBV18,-,14,TRBJ1-2,once,TGTGCCAGCTCACCAACGGACTCGAGGTATGGCTACACCTTC,CASSPTDSRYGYTF
TRBV18,TRBD1,15,TRBJ1-1,-,TGTGCCAGCTCATCAACAGGGGGCGCGGGCACTGAAGCTTTCTTT,CASSSTGGAGTEAFF
TRBV5-1,TRBD1,15,TRBJ2-7,-,TGCGCCAGCAGCTCGCTACCGGGACAGGGCTACGAGCAGTACTTC,CASSSLPGQGYEQYF
TRBV5-4,TRBD1,15,TRBJ2-1,-,TGTGCCAGCAGCTGGGGACAGGGGGTCCGAAATGAGCAGTTCTTC,CASSWGQGVRNEQFF
TRBV13,TRBD1,16,TRBJ2-2,-,TGTGCCAGCAGCCTCCGGGACAGGGGGCAAAACGGGGAGCTGTTTTTT,CASSLRDRGQNGELFF
TRBV19,-,11,TRBJ1-2,-,TGTGCCAGTAGCACTATCTATGGCTACACCTTC,CASSTIYGYTF
TRBV6-5,-,14,TRBJ1-2,-,TGTGCCAGCAGTTCCGCAGGGTCTGGCTATGGCTACACCTTC,CASSSAGSGYGYTF
TRBV6-1,-,16,TRBJ1-6,-,TGTGCCAGCAGCGAACCCGGCCAAGGGGATGGCTCACCCCTCCACTTT,CASSEPGQGDGSPLHF
TRBV24-1,TRBD1,14,TRBJ1-1,-,TGTGCCACCAGTGATCCAACAGGGGACACTGAAGCTTTCTTT,CATSDPTGDTEAFF
TRBV5-4,TRBD1,14,TRBJ2-1,-,TGTGCCAGCAGCCCCGGGACAGGAAACAATGAGCAGTTCTTC,CASSPGTGNNEQFF
TRBV5-1,-,16,TRBJ2-6,-,TGCGCCAGCAGCCCCGGACAGACCGGTGGGGCCAACGTCCTGACTTTC,CASSPGQTGGANVLTF
TRBV11-2,TRBD1,14,TRBJ1-5,-,TGTGCCAGCAGCCTAGGACAGGGAACCCAGCCCCAGCATTTT,CASSLGQGTQPQHF
TRBV15,-,13,TRBJ2-1,-,TGTGCCACCAGCAGAGTCACTTACATTGAGCAGTTCTTC,CATSRVTYIEQFF
TRBV19,-,14,TRBJ2-1,-,TGTGCCAGTAGAAAGGGGGGGCCCTACAATGAGCAGTTCTTC,CASRKGGPYNEQFF
TRBV2,-,16,TRBJ2-5,once,TGTGCCAGCAGTGTTCGAACTAGTACGGCTCAAGAGACCCAGTACTTC,CASSVRTSTAQETQYF
TRBV10-3,TRBD2,16,TRBJ2-7,-,TGTGCCATCAGTTCGACTAGCGGGAGGAGCTCCTACGAGCAGTACTTC,CAISSTSGRSSYEQYF
TRBV10-3,-,16,TRBJ1-3,-,TGTGCCATCAGTGACCTAGCTAGGGGAACTGGAAACACCATATATTTT,CAISDLARGTGNTIYF
TRBV27,-,14,TRBJ1-4,-,TGTGCCAGCAGCCCCCGCGGGCTCAGGGAAAAACTGTTTTTT,CASSPRGLREKLFF
TRBV19,-,15,TRBJ1-2,-,TGTGCCAGTAGTATTCGTCCGGGGCGGGACTATGGCTACACCTTC,CASSIRPGRDYGYTF